This T cell receptor beta chain is from a study of blood T cell repertoires in COVID-19. Study information: Acute-phase and convalescent COVID-19 samples originated in the United States, Italy and Spain. PBMCs, B-cell-depleted T cells, or T cells were the source of the cDNA or gDNA that made up the material.

Original handling: How many nucleated cells were present was estimated from reference gene primer amplification. Generated by immunoSEQ multiplex PCR, the TCRdb table keeps only in-frame clones and is missing some. Clone size and V and J calls were adopted from that table, with D and trimming inferred from the DNA. The table records about 200,000 clones, around 86% of them present only once. Trimming took off 4 bases at V and 1 base at J, with 16 bases between the two ends. CDR1 is ENHRY and CDR2 is SYGVKD in the germline V gene. The CDR3 length is 16 residues. The sequence derives from a man aged 40-50 years with acute or convalescent COVID-19. Sequencing used peripheral blood. This chain connects TRBV10-3 to TRBJ1-2; tentative D call: TRBD1 (6 bases). The CDR3 DNA follows: TGTGCCATCAGTGGGGGACACTCCGATCTTAACTATGGCTACACCTTC. Amino acid sequence: CAISGGHSDLNYGYTF.